This T cell receptor (beta chain) comes out of a study of blood T cell repertoires in COVID-19. This CDR3 contains 17 residues. V shed 3 bases and J 4 bases; nucleotides not matched to a gene: 10. Germline CDR1 reads MGHDK; CDR2 reads SYGVNS. The repertoire was sequenced with immunoSEQ multiplex PCR; TCRdb's copy has only in-frame clones and lacks some. This sample has roughly 43,000 clones, with over 75% found just once. The rearrangement joins TRBV25-1 to TRBJ2-2; 8 positions match TRBD2. The specimen was peripheral blood. This receptor was taken from a human donor in a cohort sampled during active COVID-19. The donor label of this sample is uncertain. CDR3: CASSDPSGGAFTGELFF. CDR3 DNA: TGTGCCAGCAGTGATCCCTCCGGGGGGGCTTTCACCGGGGAGCTGTTTTTT.